The 26 T cell receptor beta chains below come from one sample, sequenced in a study of T-cell reconstitution after alpha-beta-depleted transplantation in children. A TCRbeta library incorporating unique molecular identifiers was prepared. MiXCR was run by TCRdb on the PCR reads, yielding one entry per CDR3 protein. Counted here are approximately 130,000 distinct CDR3 sequences, roughly 9% occurring once; the ten biggest clones make up about 24%. This specimen consisted of PBMCs, mostly from graft donor cells, obtained 180 days after TCRalphabeta/CD19-depleted stem cell transplant. These receptors came from a girl under three years old who had a stem cell transplant for combined immunodeficiency, so the T cells may come from the graft donor.

The chain combines TRBV6-1 with TRBJ2-2; D may correspond to TRBD1 or TRBD2 (5 bases each). The CDR3 has 14 amino acids. Trimming pared 7 bases from V and 1 base from J, leaving 10 bases between. Germline V CDR1 and CDR2: MNHNS, SASEGT. Here the CDR3 reads CASTWGRNTGELFF. The CDR3 DNA reads TGTGCCAGCACGTGGGGGAGGAACACCGGGGAGCTGTTTTTT.

V is TRBV7-9 and J is TRBJ2-2; D perhaps matches TRBD2 (6 bases). This CDR3 is 14 amino acids long. Trimming took off 5 bases at V and 4 bases at J, with 11 bases between the two ends. Germline loops: CDR1 SEHNR, CDR2 FQNEAQ (reference sequence). The CDR3 coding sequence is TGTGCCAGCAGCCCCTCGGAGGGCACCGGGGAGCTGTTTTTT. It yields the protein CASSPSEGTGELFF.

This clonotype was observed at least ten times. V usage is TRBV20-1 and J usage is TRBJ1-5; D is uncertain. CDR1 DFQATT and CDR2 SNEGSKA come from the germline V gene (reference sequence). This CDR3 contains 12 residues. Trimming shortened V by 1 base and J by 1 base, and 2 bases separated the two germline ends. CDR3 region: CSARGSNQPQHF. The CDR3 DNA reads as TGCAGTGCTAGAGGCAGCAATCAGCCCCAGCATTTT.

This clonotype was observed a few times. The chain links TRBV9 to TRBJ2-3; TRBD1 aligns across 7 bases. After removal of 2 bases from V and 0 bases from J, the junction contained 6 bases not matched to a gene. The V gene's germline CDR1 is SGDLS and CDR2 YYNGEE. This CDR3 region has 16 residues. The CDR3 DNA is TGTGCCAGCAGCGTGGTTGAGGGGGCGAGCACAGATACGCAGTATTTT. Its translation is CASSVVEGASTDTQYF.

The V gene is TRBV28, the J gene TRBJ1-6; D ambiguous. CDR3 size: 13 residues. Germline V gene lookup returns CDR1 MDHEN and CDR2 SYDVKM. V was trimmed by 3 bases and J by 11 bases, leaving 11 bases between them. CDR3 region: CASSFRRNPPLHF. DNA for the CDR3: TGTGCCAGCAGTTTCCGACGAAATCCACCCCTCCACTTT.

V is TRBV20-1 and J is TRBJ2-2; no reliable D call. The V gene lost 1 base and the J gene lost 1 base, with 10 bases spanning the gap. Per the germline V gene, CDR1 is DFQATT and CDR2 is SNEGSKA (reference sequence). This CDR3 is built from 15 residues. CDR3 DNA: TGCAGTGCTAGAGCCTGGGAAAGGAACACCGGGGAGCTGTTTTTT. The encoded protein is CSARAWERNTGELFF.

The table lists this clonotype with a few counts. The CDR3 is CATSDAGPGNEQFF. The CDR3 DNA reads TGTGCCACCAGTGACGCGGGTCCTGGGAATGAGCAGTTCTTC. This chain joins TRBV24-1 and TRBJ2-1; tentatively, D is TRBD2 (5 bases). The V end was cut by 4 bases, the J end by 7 bases, with 13 bases between. The CDR3 spans 14 residues. Germline V CDR1 and CDR2: KGHDR, SFDVKD.

The chain uses TRBV10-3 and TRBJ1-1, with 8 bases aligning to TRBD1. Germline V gene lookup returns CDR1 ENHRY and CDR2 SYGVKD. The CDR3 is 14 residues long. Germline trimming cut 3 bases from V and 1 base from J; bases unmatched to any gene: 1. CDR3 sequence: CAISEGQGNTEAFF. In nucleotides, the CDR3 is TGTGCCATCAGTGAAGGACAGGGGAACACTGAAGCTTTCTTT.

The table lists this clonotype with many counts. J is TRBJ1-5 and V is TRBV10-3; D is ambiguous. This CDR3 region has 15 residues. V was trimmed by 1 base and J by 4 bases, leaving 11 bases between them. CDR1 ENHRY and CDR2 SYGVKD come from the germline V gene. CDR3 DNA: TGTGCCATCAGTGAGTTTTGGGAGGGTAATCAGCCCCAGCATTTT. Amino acid sequence: CAISEFWEGNQPQHF.

V and J are TRBV27 and TRBJ1-4; D possibly corresponds to TRBD1 (6 bases). V was trimmed by 5 bases and J by 8 bases, leaving 15 bases between them. Germline lookup yields CDR1 MNHEY and CDR2 SMNVEV (reference sequence). CDR3 length: 14 residues. The chain's CDR3 is CASSTRRGAEKLFF. DNA for the CDR3: TGTGCCAGCAGTACCCGCCGGGGGGCGGAAAAACTGTTTTTT.

This clonotype was seen a few times. The V and J genes are TRBV4-3 and TRBJ2-1; 14 nucleotides agree with TRBD2. Germline CDR1 is LGHNA and CDR2 is YSLEER. The junction had 5 bases not matched to a gene; V was cut back by 3 bases and J by 7 bases. CDR3 length: 16 amino acids. The CDR3: CASSHIGTSGRNEQFF. DNA of the CDR3: TGCGCCAGCAGCCACATCGGGACTAGCGGGAGAAATGAGCAGTTCTTC.

This clonotype was seen a few times. The chain recombines TRBV20-1 with TRBJ2-1; tentatively, D is TRBD1 or TRBD2 (5 bases each). The V end was cut by 1 base, the J end by 4 bases, with 11 bases between. From germline, CDR1 is DFQATT and CDR2 SNEGSKA (reference sequence). This CDR3 is 14 amino acids long. DNA of the CDR3: TGCAGTGCTAGAGCCCCGGGACGGTACAATGAGCAGTTCTTC. It translates to CSARAPGRYNEQFF.

This clonotype turned up a few times. J is TRBJ2-3 and V is TRBV9; 7 positions agree with TRBD1. The junction had 2 bases not matched to a gene; V was cut back by 0 bases and J by 1 base. The CDR3 consists of 15 residues. Germline V CDR1 and CDR2: SGDLS, YYNGEE. CDR3 region: CASSVGDSRTDTQYF. CDR3 nucleotide sequence: TGTGCCAGCAGCGTAGGGGACAGTCGCACAGATACGCAGTATTTT.

V usage is TRBV20-1 and J usage is TRBJ2-7; TRBD1 or TRBD2 may be the D gene (5 bases each). The CDR3 covers 17 residues. V was cut by 6 bases and J by 5 bases, with 29 bases left in between. Germline V lookup: CDR1 DFQATT, CDR2 SNEGSKA (reference sequence). The CDR3 region is CSAEARGFISRGDEQYF. The CDR3 DNA follows: TGCAGTGCCGAGGCTCGGGGCTTCATATCCCGTGGCGACGAGCAGTACTTC.

The chain links TRBV20-1 to TRBJ2-7, with 9 nucleotides matching TRBD1. CDR3 size: 13 residues. V dropped 6 bases and J dropped 2; count of bases not matched to a gene: 5. Germline V CDR1 and CDR2: DFQATT, SNEGSKA (reference sequence). The CDR3 here is CSAYRTGAYEQYF. The CDR3 coding sequence is TGCAGTGCCTATAGGACAGGGGCCTACGAGCAGTACTTC.

This clonotype was observed a handful of times. V usage is TRBV11-2 and J usage is TRBJ2-7; D is undetermined. The CDR3 is 14 amino acids. The V end lost 1 base, the J end lost 7 bases, and 14 bases lay between the germline ends. Per the germline V gene, CDR1 is SGHAT and CDR2 is FQNNGV. This CDR3 is CASSLVPARFEQYF. CDR3 nucleotide sequence: TGTGCCAGCAGCTTAGTCCCGGCGAGATTTGAGCAGTACTTC.

This clonotype was recorded many times. The chain joins TRBV5-5 to TRBJ2-3; TRBD2 matches 11 bases. Germline CDR1 is SGHKS and CDR2 is YYEKEE (reference sequence). This CDR3 spans 16 amino acids. After removal of 4 bases from V and 1 base from J, the junction contained 5 bases not matched to a gene. CDR3 sequence (DNA): TGTGCCAGCAGCCCAGAGGGACTAGCGGGCACAGATACGCAGTATTTT. It codes for CASSPEGLAGTDTQYF. Together with reference TRBV5-5 and TRBJ2-3, the CDR3 gives the full variable domain: DAGVTQSPTHLIKTRGQQVTLRCSPISGHKSVSWYQQVLGQGPQFIFQYYEKEERGRGNFPDRFSARQFPNYSSELNVNALLLGDSALYLCASSPEGLAGTDTQYFGPGTRLTVL.

In its sample, this clonotype was seen a few times. The chain employs TRBV20-1 and TRBJ1-2; 12 bases are shared with TRBD1. The CDR3 covers 15 residues. Trimming at V came to 5 bases and at J to 0 bases, leaving 4 bases not matched to a gene. The germline V gene encodes CDR1 DFQATT and CDR2 SNEGSKA (reference sequence). CDR3 region: CSAGGQGATNYGYTF. Written as DNA, the CDR3 is TGCAGTGCTGGGGGACAGGGGGCGACTAACTATGGCTACACCTTC.

J is TRBJ2-5 and V is TRBV20-1; 11 nucleotides align to TRBD2. The CDR3 is 16 residues long. Unmatched junction bases numbered 11, after V lost 3 bases and J lost 5 bases. From germline, CDR1 is DFQATT and CDR2 SNEGSKA (reference sequence). The CDR3 is CSASPSLAGGPETQYF. CDR3 nucleotide sequence: TGCAGTGCTAGCCCTTCGTTAGCGGGAGGGCCCGAGACCCAGTACTTC.

CDR3 protein: CASSPRSSAYEQYF. DNA for the CDR3: TGTGCCAGCAGCCCCCGGAGTTCGGCCTACGAGCAGTACTTC. The chain combines TRBV7-2 with TRBJ2-7; D unclear. CDR3 length: 14 amino acids. Trimming removed 5 bases from V and 2 bases from J, with 13 bases in between. The germline V gene encodes CDR1 SGHTA and CDR2 FQGNSA. Using reference TRBV7-2 and TRBJ2-7 for the parts outside the CDR3, the full variable domain is GAGVSQSPSNKVTEKGKDVELRCDPISGHTALYWYRQSLGQGLEFLIYFQGNSAPDKSGLPSDRFSAERTGGSVSTLTIQRTQQEDSAVYLCASSPRSSAYEQYFGPGTRLTVT.

The chain joins TRBV18 to TRBJ2-3; D is possibly TRBD1 or TRBD2 (6 bases each). The CDR3 contains 15 residues. In germline, CDR1 is KGHSH, CDR2 LQKENI. Between the trimmed V and J ends, which lost 1 base and 3 bases, there was a span of 11 bases. CDR3 DNA sequence: TGTGCCAGCTCACCACGGGGGGCCGGTACAGATACGCAGTATTTT. Protein: CASSPRGAGTDTQYF.

This clonotype occurred many times. This sequence joins TRBV5-1 and TRBJ2-3; D uncertain. The V end was cut by 0 bases, the J end by 2 bases, with 10 bases between. In germline, CDR1 is SGHRS, CDR2 YFSETQ. The CDR3 contains 15 residues. The CDR3 coding sequence is TGCGCCAGCAGCTTGGTACAGCCTAACACAGATACGCAGTATTTT. This translates into CASSLVQPNTDTQYF.

This clonotype was seen repeatedly, ten times or more. The chain carries TRBV12-3 or TRBV12-4 and TRBJ1-5; 9 positions match TRBD1. V lost 5 bases, J lost 5 bases, and 4 bases stayed unmatched. The CDR3 covers 14 residues. CDR3 protein: CASSPGQGYQPQHF. For the CDR3, the DNA is TGTGCCAGCAGTCCCGGACAGGGGTATCAGCCCCAGCATTTT.

This clonotype was counted ten times or more. V and J are TRBV7-6 and TRBJ2-2; weak D call: TRBD1 (5 bases). Germline CDR1 is SGHVS and CDR2 is FNYEAQ. With 0 bases removed from V and 4 bases from J, the gap between germline ends came to 6 bases. CDR3 size: 14 residues. The CDR3: CASSLAQGTGELFF. For the CDR3, the DNA is TGTGCCAGCAGCTTAGCGCAGGGCACCGGGGAGCTGTTTTTT. Full variable domain (rest looked up from reference TRBV7-6 and TRBJ2-2): GAGVSQSPRYKVTKRGQDVALRCDPISGHVSLYWYRQALGQGPEFLTYFNYEAQQDKSGLPNDRFSAERPEGSISTLTIQRTEQRDSAMYRCASSLAQGTGELFFGEGSRLTVL.

This clonotype was found a few times. CDR3 DNA sequence: TGTGCCAGCAGTTTGGACCTGACAGCGGTCAGGGCTTACGAGCAGTACTTC. Its protein is CASSLDLTAVRAYEQYF. The gene calls are TRBV27 and TRBJ2-7; D may correspond to TRBD1 or TRBD2 (5 bases each). V gave up 3 bases and J gave up 4 bases, with 22 bases separating them. Germline V gene data show CDR1 as MNHEY and CDR2 as SMNVEV (reference sequence). The CDR3 covers 17 residues.

The V and J genes are TRBV7-2 and TRBJ2-5; D uncertain. Germline CDR1 is SGHTA and CDR2 is FQGNSA. The CDR3 extends over 12 amino acids. V dropped 0 bases and J dropped 4 bases, with 3 bases sitting between them. The CDR3, as DNA: TGTGCCAGCAGCTTAGCCCCAGAGACCCAGTACTTC. Its protein is CASSLAPETQYF.